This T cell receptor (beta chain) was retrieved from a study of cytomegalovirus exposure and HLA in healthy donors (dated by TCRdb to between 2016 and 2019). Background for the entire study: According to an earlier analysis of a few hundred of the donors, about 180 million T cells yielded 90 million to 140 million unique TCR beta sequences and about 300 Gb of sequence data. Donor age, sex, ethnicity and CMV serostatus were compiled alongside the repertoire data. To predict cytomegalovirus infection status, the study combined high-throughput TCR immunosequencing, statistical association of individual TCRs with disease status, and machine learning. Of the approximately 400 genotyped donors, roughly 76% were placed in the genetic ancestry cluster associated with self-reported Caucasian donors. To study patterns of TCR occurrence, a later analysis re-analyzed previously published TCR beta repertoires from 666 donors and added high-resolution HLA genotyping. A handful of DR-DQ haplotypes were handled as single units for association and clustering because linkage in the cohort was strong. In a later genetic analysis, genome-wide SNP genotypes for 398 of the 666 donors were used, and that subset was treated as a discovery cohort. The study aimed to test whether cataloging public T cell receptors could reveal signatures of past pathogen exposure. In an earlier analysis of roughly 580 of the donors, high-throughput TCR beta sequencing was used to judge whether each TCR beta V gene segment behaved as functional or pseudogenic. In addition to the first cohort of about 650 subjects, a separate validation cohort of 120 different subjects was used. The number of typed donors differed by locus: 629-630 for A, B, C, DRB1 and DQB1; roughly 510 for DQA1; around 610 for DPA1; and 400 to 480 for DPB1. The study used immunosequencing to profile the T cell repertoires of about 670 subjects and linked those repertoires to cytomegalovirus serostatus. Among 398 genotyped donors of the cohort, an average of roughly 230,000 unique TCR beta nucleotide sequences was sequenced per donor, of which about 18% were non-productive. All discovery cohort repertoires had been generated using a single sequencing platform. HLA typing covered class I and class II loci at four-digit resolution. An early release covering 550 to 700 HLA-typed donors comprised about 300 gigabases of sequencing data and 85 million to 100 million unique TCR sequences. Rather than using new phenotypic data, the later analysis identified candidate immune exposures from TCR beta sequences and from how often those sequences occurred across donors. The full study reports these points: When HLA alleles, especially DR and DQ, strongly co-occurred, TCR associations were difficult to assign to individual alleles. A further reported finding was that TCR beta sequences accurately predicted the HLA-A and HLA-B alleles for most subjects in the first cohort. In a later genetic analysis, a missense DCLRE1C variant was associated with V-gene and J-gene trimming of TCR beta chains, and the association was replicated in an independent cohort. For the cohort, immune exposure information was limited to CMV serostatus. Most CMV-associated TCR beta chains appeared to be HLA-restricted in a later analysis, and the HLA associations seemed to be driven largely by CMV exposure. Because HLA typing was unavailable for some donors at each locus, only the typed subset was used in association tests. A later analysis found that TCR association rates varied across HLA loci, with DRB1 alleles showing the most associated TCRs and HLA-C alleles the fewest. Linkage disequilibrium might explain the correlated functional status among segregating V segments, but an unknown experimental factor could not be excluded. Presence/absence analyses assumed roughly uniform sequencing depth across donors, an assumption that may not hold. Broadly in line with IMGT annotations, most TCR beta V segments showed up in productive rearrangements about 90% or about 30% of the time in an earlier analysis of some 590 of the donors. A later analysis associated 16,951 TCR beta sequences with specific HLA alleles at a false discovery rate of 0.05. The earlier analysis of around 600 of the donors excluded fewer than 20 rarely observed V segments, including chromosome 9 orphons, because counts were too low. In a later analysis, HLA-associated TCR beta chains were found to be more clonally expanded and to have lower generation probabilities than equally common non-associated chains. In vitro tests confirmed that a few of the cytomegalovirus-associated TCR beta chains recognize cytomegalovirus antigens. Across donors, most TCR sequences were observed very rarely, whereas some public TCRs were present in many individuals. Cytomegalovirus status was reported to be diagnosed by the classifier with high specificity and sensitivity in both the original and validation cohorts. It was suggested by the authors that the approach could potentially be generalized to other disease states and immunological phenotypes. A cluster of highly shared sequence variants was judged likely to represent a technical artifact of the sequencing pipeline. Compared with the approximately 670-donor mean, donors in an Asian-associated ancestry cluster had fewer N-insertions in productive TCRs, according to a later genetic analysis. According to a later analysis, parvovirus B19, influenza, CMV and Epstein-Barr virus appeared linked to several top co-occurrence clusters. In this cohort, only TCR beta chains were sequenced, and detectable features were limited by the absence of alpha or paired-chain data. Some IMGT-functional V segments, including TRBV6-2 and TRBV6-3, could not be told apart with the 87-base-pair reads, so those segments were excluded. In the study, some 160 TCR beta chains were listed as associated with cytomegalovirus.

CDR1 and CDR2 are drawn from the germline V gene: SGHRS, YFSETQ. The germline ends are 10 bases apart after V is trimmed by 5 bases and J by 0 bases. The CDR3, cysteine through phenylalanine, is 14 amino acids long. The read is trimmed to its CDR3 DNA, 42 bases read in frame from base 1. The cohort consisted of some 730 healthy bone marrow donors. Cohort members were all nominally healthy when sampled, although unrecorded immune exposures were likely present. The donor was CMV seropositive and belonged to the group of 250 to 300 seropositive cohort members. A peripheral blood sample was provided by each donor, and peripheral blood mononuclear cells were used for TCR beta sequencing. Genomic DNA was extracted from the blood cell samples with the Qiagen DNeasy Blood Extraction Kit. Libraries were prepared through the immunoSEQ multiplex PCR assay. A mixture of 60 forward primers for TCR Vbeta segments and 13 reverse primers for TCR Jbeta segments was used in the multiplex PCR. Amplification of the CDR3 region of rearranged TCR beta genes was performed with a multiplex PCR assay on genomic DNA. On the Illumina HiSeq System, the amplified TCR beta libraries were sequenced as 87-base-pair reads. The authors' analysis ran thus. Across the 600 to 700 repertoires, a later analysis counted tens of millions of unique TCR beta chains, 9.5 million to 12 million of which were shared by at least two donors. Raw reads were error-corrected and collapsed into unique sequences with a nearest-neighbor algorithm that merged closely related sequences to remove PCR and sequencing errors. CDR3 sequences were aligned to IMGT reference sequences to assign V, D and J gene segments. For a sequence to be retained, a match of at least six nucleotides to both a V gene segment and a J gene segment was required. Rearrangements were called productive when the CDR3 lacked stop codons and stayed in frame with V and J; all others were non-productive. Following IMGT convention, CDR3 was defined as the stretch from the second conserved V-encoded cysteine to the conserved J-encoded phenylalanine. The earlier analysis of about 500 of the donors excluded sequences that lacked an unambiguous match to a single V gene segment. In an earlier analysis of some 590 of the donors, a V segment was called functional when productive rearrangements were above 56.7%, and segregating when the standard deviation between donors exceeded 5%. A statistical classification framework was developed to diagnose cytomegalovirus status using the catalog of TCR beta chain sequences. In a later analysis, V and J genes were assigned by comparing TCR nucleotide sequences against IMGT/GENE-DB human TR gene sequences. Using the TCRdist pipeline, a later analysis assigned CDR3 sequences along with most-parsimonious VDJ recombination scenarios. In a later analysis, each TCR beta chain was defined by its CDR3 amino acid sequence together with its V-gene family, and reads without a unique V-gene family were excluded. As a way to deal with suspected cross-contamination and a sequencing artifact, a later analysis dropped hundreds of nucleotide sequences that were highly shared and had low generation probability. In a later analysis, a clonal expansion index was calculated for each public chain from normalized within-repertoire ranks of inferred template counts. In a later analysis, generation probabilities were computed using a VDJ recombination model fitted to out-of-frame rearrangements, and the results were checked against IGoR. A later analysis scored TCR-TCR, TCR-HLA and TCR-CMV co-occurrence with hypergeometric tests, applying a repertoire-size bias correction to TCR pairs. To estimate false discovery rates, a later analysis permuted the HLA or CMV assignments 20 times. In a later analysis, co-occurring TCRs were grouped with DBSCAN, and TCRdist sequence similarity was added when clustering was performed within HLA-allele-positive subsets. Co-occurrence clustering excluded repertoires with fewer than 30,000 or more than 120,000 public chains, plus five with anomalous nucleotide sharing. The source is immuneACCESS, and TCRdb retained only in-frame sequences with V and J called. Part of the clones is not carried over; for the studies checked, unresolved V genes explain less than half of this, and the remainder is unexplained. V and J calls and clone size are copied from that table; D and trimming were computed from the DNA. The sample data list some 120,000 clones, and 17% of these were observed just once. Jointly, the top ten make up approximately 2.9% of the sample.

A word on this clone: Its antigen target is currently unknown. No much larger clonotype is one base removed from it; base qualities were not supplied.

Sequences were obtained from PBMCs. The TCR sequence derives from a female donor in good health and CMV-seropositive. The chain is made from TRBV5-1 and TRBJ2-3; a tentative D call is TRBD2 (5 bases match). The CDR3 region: CASRGRTSTDTQYF. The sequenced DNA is TGCGCCAGCAGAGGACGGACTAGCACAGATACGCAGTATTTT.